The TCR beta chain under discussion was sequenced for a study of human T cells and chemical hapten exposure. This CDR3 has 11 amino acids. V lost 7 bases to trimming and J lost 10 bases, with 13 bases between them. CDR1 and CDR2 (germline): LGHDT, YNNKEL (reference sequence). Time point noted: patch test 2, 6 weeks after DPC sensitization. Treatment in this sample: therapeutic diphenylcyclopropenone sensitization with weekly scalp DPC. Each CDR3 protein is one row after TCRdb ran MiXCR on the RACE reads. Of about 96,000 distinct CDR3 sequences listed, approximately 9.3% are singletons. The sequence came from a woman aged 35 to 49 with alopecia areata. Some clones in this sample may be carry-over from other donors' samples. The material was whole blood, obtained in connection with sensitization to the hapten diphenylcyclopropenone (DPC). The rearrangement uses TRBV3-1 and TRBJ1-1; D not certain. The CDR3 nucleotides are TGTGCCAGCACTGGCCTCGTGGGAGCTTTCTTT. The encoded protein is CASTGLVGAFF.